The 12 T cell receptor beta chains below all came from one sample that was sequenced in a study of blood T cells in healthy people across ages. Primers used in a second PCR of about 6 to 11 cycles were a sample-barcoded 5' primer and a J-beta primer mix. TCRdb passed the 5' RACE reads through MiXCR, listing each CDR3 protein once. The sample lists more than 650,000 distinct CDR3 sequences, 22% occurring once. The sequencing input was blood. All receptors come from a man aged 65-85 years in good health.

This clonotype was seen at least ten times. The V gene is TRBV4-2, the J gene TRBJ1-1, with D unresolved. The CDR3 contains 13 residues. Trimming pared 5 bases from V and 3 bases from J, leaving 10 bases between. Germline V gene lookup returns CDR1 LGHNA and CDR2 YNFKEQ. CDR3 region: CASSSRWDTEAFF. CDR3 DNA: TGTGCCAGCAGCTCTAGATGGGACACTGAAGCTTTCTTT.

The chain recombines TRBV28 with TRBJ1-5; perhaps TRBD1 as D (5 bases). Trimming shortened V by 7 bases and J by 0 bases, and 22 bases separated the two germline ends. Germline V lookup: CDR1 MDHEN, CDR2 SYDVKM. This CDR3 contains 18 residues. Here the CDR3 DNA reads TGTGCCAGCACTATGGTATGGGGCCCAGTAAATAGCAATCAGCCCCAGCATTTT. Protein: CASTMVWGPVNSNQPQHF.

CDR3 in amino acids: CASSMTGMNTEAFF. CDR3 DNA: TGTGCCAGCAGTATGACAGGGATGAACACTGAAGCTTTCTTT. V and J are TRBV27 and TRBJ1-1; TRBD1 agrees at 7 bases. The CDR3 sequence is 14 residues long. Germline V lookup: CDR1 MNHEY, CDR2 SMNVEV (reference sequence). V shed 5 bases, J shed 0 bases, and the junction held 3 bases outside the gene matches.

This clonotype was observed a handful of times. CDR3 nucleotide sequence: TGTGCCAGCAGCTTCCAGCGGGGGTACACAGATACGCAGTATTTT. Amino acids: CASSFQRGYTDTQYF. The chain couples TRBV7-8 to TRBJ2-3, with 8 nucleotides matching TRBD2. J gave up 2 bases and V 3 bases, and 4 bases lay outside the gene matches. The CDR3 length is 15 residues. CDR1 and CDR2 (germline): SGHVS, FQNEAQ.

The chain carries TRBV28 and TRBJ1-4; no reliable D call. The CDR3 has 15 amino acids. Germline loops: CDR1 MDHEN, CDR2 SYDVKM. V shed 2 bases and J shed 0 bases, with 7 bases lying between them. CDR3: CASSLEIATNEKLFF. The DNA of the CDR3 is TGTGCCAGCAGTTTAGAAATTGCAACTAATGAAAAACTGTTTTTT.

V usage is TRBV5-1 and J usage is TRBJ2-7; 7 positions agree with TRBD1. Per the germline V gene, CDR1 is SGHRS and CDR2 is YFSETQ. This CDR3 has 15 amino acids. J was trimmed by 4 bases and V by 4 bases; bases with no gene match: 11. The CDR3 nucleotides read TGCGCCAGCAGCCCAGGGACAGCCTTGGGGTACGAGCAGTACTTC. It specifies CASSPGTALGYEQYF.

J is TRBJ2-5 and V is TRBV5-1, with 8 positions matching TRBD1. The germline V gene has CDR1 SGHRS and CDR2 YFSETQ. The CDR3 runs to 15 residues. Germline trimming cut 4 bases from V and 2 bases from J; bases unmatched to any gene: 7. In DNA, the CDR3 is TGCGCCAGCAGCGTAATTACAGGGGGACAAGAGACCCAGTACTTC. It yields the protein CASSVITGGQETQYF.

This clonotype was picked up a small number of times. The chain uses TRBV5-1 and TRBJ2-1, with TRBD1 identical over 11 bases. CDR1 is SGHRS, CDR2 YFSETQ, per germline. V gave up 5 bases and J gave up 7 bases; unmatched junction bases: 8. The CDR3 covers 15 residues. The CDR3 spells CASRKGQGAWNEQFF. In DNA, the CDR3 is TGCGCCAGCAGGAAAGGACAGGGGGCGTGGAATGAGCAGTTCTTC. Filled out from reference TRBV5-1 and TRBJ2-1, the complete variable domain reads KAGVTQTPRYLIKTRGQQVTLSCSPISGHRSVSWYQQTPGQGLQFLFEYFSETQRNKGNFPGRFSGRQFSNSRSEMNVSTLELGDSALYLCASRKGQGAWNEQFFGPGTRLTVL.

This clonotype was picked up one time. The rearrangement links TRBV6-5 to TRBJ1-1; D not resolved. Germline V lookup: CDR1 MNHEY, CDR2 SVGAGI. With 6 bases removed from V and 3 bases from J, the gap between germline ends came to 11 bases. There are 13 residues in the CDR3. The CDR3 reads CASRYALDTEAFF. In DNA, the CDR3 is TGTGCCAGCAGGTACGCTCTCGACACTGAAGCTTTCTTT.

CDR3 nucleotides: TGCAGCGTCGACCGACGTCTTTCCAACACTGAAGCTTTCTTT. This translates into CSVDRRLSNTEAFF. This chain connects TRBV29-1 to TRBJ1-1; D gene ambiguous. Germline V gene data show CDR1 as SQVTM and CDR2 as ANQGSEA. The V gene lost 6 bases and the J gene lost 2 bases, with 16 bases spanning the gap. This CDR3 region has 14 residues.

The chain is built from TRBV27 and TRBJ1-2, with TRBD1 matching 8 bases. In germline, CDR1 is MNHEY, CDR2 SMNVEV (reference sequence). This CDR3 spans 15 amino acids. V was clipped by 4 bases and J by 4 bases; unmatched bases: 8. CDR3 DNA: TGTGCCAGCAGTTATTCGACAGGGGCGGTCTATGGCTACACCTTC. As protein: CASSYSTGAVYGYTF.

This clonotype occurred a few times. The chain joins TRBV7-2 to TRBJ2-1, with 12 bases matching TRBD2. Losses at the gene ends were 6 bases for V and 0 bases for J; bases not matched to a gene: 6. The CDR3 has 17 residues. CDR1 is SGHTA, CDR2 FQGNSA, per germline. CDR3 sequence: CASSPSTSGSSYNEQFF. The CDR3 DNA reads TGTGCCAGCAGTCCATCGACTAGCGGGAGCTCCTACAATGAGCAGTTCTTC.